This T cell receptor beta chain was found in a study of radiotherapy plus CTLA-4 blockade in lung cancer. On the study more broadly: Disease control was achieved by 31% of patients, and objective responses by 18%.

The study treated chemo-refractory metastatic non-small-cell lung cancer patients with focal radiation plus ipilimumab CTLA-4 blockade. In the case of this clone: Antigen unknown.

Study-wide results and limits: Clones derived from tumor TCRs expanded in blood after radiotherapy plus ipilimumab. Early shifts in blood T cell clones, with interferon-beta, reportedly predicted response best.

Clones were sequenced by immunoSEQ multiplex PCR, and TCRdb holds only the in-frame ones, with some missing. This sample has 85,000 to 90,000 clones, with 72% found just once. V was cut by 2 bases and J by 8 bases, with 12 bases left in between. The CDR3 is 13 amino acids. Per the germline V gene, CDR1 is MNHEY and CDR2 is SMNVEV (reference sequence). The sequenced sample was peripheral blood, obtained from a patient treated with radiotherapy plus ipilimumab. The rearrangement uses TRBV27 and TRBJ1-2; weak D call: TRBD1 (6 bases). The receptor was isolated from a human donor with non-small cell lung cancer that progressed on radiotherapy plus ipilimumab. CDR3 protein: CASSLGQGHGYTF. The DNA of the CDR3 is TGTGCCAGCAGTTTAGGGCAGGGGCACGGCTACACCTTC.